This T cell receptor beta chain was retrieved from a study of blood T cell repertoires in COVID-19. Study details: Collection of acute and convalescent COVID-19 samples took place in the United States, Italy and Spain. PBMCs, B-cell-depleted T cells, or T cells were the source of the cDNA or gDNA that made up the material.

Unmatched junction bases numbered 8, after V lost 6 bases and J lost 4 bases. This CDR3 is built from 15 residues. CDR1 is SNHLY and CDR2 is FYNNEI in the germline V gene. Profiling relied on immunoSEQ multiplex PCR, and the TCRdb table lists in-frame clones only, not all of them. The sample includes about 240,000 clones, 75% to 90% seen only once; the top ten take about an eighth. The source material was peripheral blood. The chain combines TRBV2 with TRBJ2-7; TRBD2 aligns across 11 bases. The source is a woman aged 60 to 75 with active or convalescent COVID-19. CDR3 residues: CASSGLAGGRYEQYF. The CDR3, as DNA: TGTGCCAGCAGCGGCTTAGCGGGGGGGAGGTACGAGCAGTACTTC.